The following is a T cell receptor beta chain sequence with its context. The sample has other DNA sequences that encode this CDR3 too. Treatment specified: randomized to nivolumab then ipilimumab (arm A) or the reverse (arm B). None of the patients previously received DNA-damaging chemotherapy. Live CD3+CD8+ CD19− CD56− cells were sorted from PBMCs. Data came from immunoSEQ multiplex PCR; TCRdb stores just in-frame clones and leaves some out. The sample lists about 12,000 clones, roughly 80% occurring once. The CDR3 has 14 residues. Between the trimmed V and J ends, which lost 1 base and 9 bases, there was a span of 13 bases. Germline CDR1 is PRHDT and CDR2 is FYEKMQ (reference sequence). This entry belongs to a study of sequential checkpoint blockade in melanoma. Study in general: Randomization was 1:1 between first-line nivolumab→ipilimumab and ipilimumab→nivolumab. Both treatment sequences were followed by maintenance nivolumab.

The V gene is TRBV13, the J gene TRBJ2-1; D is perhaps TRBD2 (7 bases). Sequencing used CD8+ T cells sorted from blood (inferred from file names), obtained from a patient given nivolumab and ipilimumab in sequence. This receptor was taken from a human donor with melanoma. The CDR3 here is CASSLDHREGEQFF. Here the CDR3 DNA reads TGTGCCAGCAGCTTAGATCACAGGGAGGGTGAGCAGTTCTTC.